These 17 T cell receptor beta chains came from one sample sequenced in a study of blood T cell repertoires in COVID-19. Using immunoSEQ multiplex PCR, the repertoire was profiled, and TCRdb retains in-frame clones only, with some absent. This table has some 69,000 clones, less than 95% appearing once. Material: peripheral blood. The receptor set was obtained from a man aged 50-60 years with COVID-19, enrolled during active disease.

The chain has TRBV14 and TRBJ2-1; 7 bases line up with TRBD2. Germline V CDR1 and CDR2: SGHDN, FVKESK. After removal of 0 bases from V and 5 bases from J, the junction contained 10 bases not matched to a gene. The length of the CDR3 is 17 residues. CDR3 in DNA: TGTGCCAGCAGCCAAGATGTCTTGGTAGCGGGCGACAATGAGCAGTTCTTC. It codes for CASSQDVLVAGDNEQFF. Full variable domain (missing parts from reference TRBV14 and TRBJ2-1): EAGVTQFPSHSVIEKGQTVTLRCDPISGHDNLYWYRRVMGKEIKFLLHFVKESKQDESGMPNNRFLAERTGGTYSTLKVQPAELEDSGVYFCASSQDVLVAGDNEQFFGPGTRLTVL.

V gene TRBV5-1 combines with J gene TRBJ2-7; TRBD1 matches at 7 bases. The CDR3 has 15 amino acids. V shed 4 bases and J 9 bases; nucleotides not matched to a gene: 16. CDR1 SGHRS and CDR2 YFSETQ come from the germline V gene. The CDR3 here is CASSPAGTAAPGQYF. In nucleotides, the CDR3 is TGCGCCAGCAGCCCAGCCGGGACAGCCGCCCCGGGGCAGTACTTC.

The chain employs TRBV28 and TRBJ2-3, with D perhaps TRBD1 (6 bases). V was cut by 6 bases and J by 6 bases, with 10 bases left in between. The CDR3 consists of 12 residues. Germline V CDR1 and CDR2: MDHEN, SYDVKM. The CDR3 bases are TGTGCCAGCAGCAGGGACATCGATACGCAGTATTTT. This codes for CASSRDIDTQYF.

The V gene is TRBV4-1, the J gene TRBJ2-1; D might be TRBD2 (5 bases). This CDR3 has 17 amino acids. From germline, CDR1 is MGHRA and CDR2 YSYEKL. Trimming pared 1 base from V and 5 bases from J, leaving 18 bases between. For the CDR3, the DNA is TGCGCCAGCAGCCAAGTCGCCCGCTGGCGGGCCAACAATGAGCAGTTCTTC. It is translated as CASSQVARWRANNEQFF.

This clone showed up just once. V usage is TRBV27 and J usage is TRBJ2-3, with 10 bases lining up with TRBD2. V lost 5 bases and J lost 2; bases outside the gene matches: 7. The CDR3 runs to 16 residues. Germline loops: CDR1 MNHEY, CDR2 SMNVEV (reference sequence). In nucleotides, the CDR3 is TGTGCCAGCAGTCCTAGAGCGGGAGGGAACACAGATACGCAGTATTTT. Translated, it gives CASSPRAGGNTDTQYF.

This chain connects TRBV6-5 to TRBJ1-1; the match to TRBD1 covers 7 bases. V shed 4 bases, J shed 1 base, and the junction held 3 bases outside the gene matches. This CDR3 comprises 14 residues. The germline V gene encodes CDR1 MNHEY and CDR2 SVGAGI. The CDR3: CASSFWDRNTEAFF. For the CDR3, the DNA is TGTGCCAGCAGTTTCTGGGACAGGAACACTGAAGCTTTCTTT.

This CDR3 reads CASSLWPAQGVHYGYTF. CDR3 nucleotides: TGTGCCAGCAGCTTATGGCCGGCCCAGGGCGTACACTATGGCTACACCTTC. The V and J genes are TRBV7-9 and TRBJ1-2; possible D gene TRBD1, 5 bases. This CDR3 contains 17 residues. V lost 2 bases, J lost 3 bases, and 19 bases lay in between. The germline gives CDR1 SEHNR, CDR2 FQNEAQ (reference sequence).

The rearrangement uses TRBV7-2 and TRBJ2-5; 16 bases are a match to TRBD2. Germline V gene sequence: CDR1 SGHTA, CDR2 FQGNSA. V lost 9 bases and J lost 4; bases outside the gene matches: 8. The CDR3 runs 16 residues. CDR3 protein: CASNVGLAGGRETQYF. The CDR3 DNA sequence: TGTGCCAGTAACGTGGGACTAGCGGGAGGGAGAGAGACCCAGTACTTC.

The chain combines TRBV19 with TRBJ1-2; D remains unclear. Germline V gene data show CDR1 as LNHDA and CDR2 as SQIVND (reference sequence). Trimming pared 2 bases from V and 2 bases from J, leaving 12 bases between. The CDR3 length is 15 residues. CDR3 region: CASSITPAINYGYTF. CDR3 DNA sequence: TGTGCCAGTAGTATAACCCCAGCGATCAACTATGGCTACACCTTC.

This rearrangement joins TRBV2 to TRBJ1-6; TRBD1 agrees at 7 bases. The V gene's germline CDR1 is SNHLY and CDR2 FYNNEI. This CDR3 has 14 residues. V lost 0 bases, J lost 8 bases, and 1 base stayed unmatched. CDR3 protein: CASSEARGYSPLHF. The CDR3 nucleotides are TGTGCCAGCAGTGAAGCCAGGGGGTATTCACCCCTCCACTTT. Full variable domain (missing parts from reference TRBV2 and TRBJ1-6): EPEVTQTPSHQVTQMGQEVILRCVPISNHLYFYWYRQILGQKVEFLVSFYNNEISEKSEIFDDQFSVERPDGSNFTLKIRSTKLEDSAMYFCASSEARGYSPLHFGNGTRLTVT.

The chain is built from TRBV3-1 (or the pseudogene TRBV3-2) and TRBJ2-3; tentative D call: TRBD2 (5 bases). Germline values: CDR1 LGHDT, CDR2 YNNKEL (reference sequence). This CDR3 comprises 17 residues. Trimming took off 4 bases at V and 0 bases at J, with 17 bases between the two ends. For the CDR3, the DNA is TGTGCCAGCAGCCTCCTCAATCGGCGGGCAAGCACAGATACGCAGTATTTT. It codes for CASSLLNRRASTDTQYF.

The chain recombines TRBV7-9 with TRBJ1-1, with D possibly TRBD1 on 5 matching bases. Deletions cut 1 base from V and 8 bases from J, with 14 bases between. CDR1 is SEHNR, CDR2 FQNEAQ, per germline (reference sequence). The CDR3 extends over 14 amino acids. In DNA form, the CDR3 reads TGTGCCAGCAGCTTAGGCGGGGCCTTCGGGGAAGCTTTCTTT. Its protein is CASSLGGAFGEAFF.

The J gene is TRBJ2-5, the V gene TRBV15, with TRBD1 matching over 7 bases. CDR1 is LNHNV, CDR2 YYDKDF, per germline (reference sequence). The V segment lost 5 bases and the J segment 1 base; nucleotides outside the gene matches: 7. There are 15 residues in the CDR3. CDR3 in DNA: TGTGCCACCAGCGGACAGACAGGGATCCAAGAGACCCAGTACTTC. Its protein product is CATSGQTGIQETQYF.

The rearrangement links TRBV7-9 to TRBJ1-1, with D hard to call. The CDR3 is made up of 13 amino acids. Germline-derived CDR1 and CDR2 are SEHNR and FQNEAQ (reference sequence). V lost 2 bases and J lost 4, with 8 bases in between. This CDR3 reads CASSLHEGTEAFF. DNA of the CDR3: TGTGCCAGCAGCTTACATGAGGGCACTGAAGCTTTCTTT.

This chain connects TRBV6-5 to TRBJ2-7; 8 positions match TRBD1. CDR3 length: 15 residues. Unmatched junction bases numbered 4, after V lost 0 bases and J lost 3 bases. Germline lookup yields CDR1 MNHEY and CDR2 SVGAGI. CDR3 loop: CASSYSGTGFYEQYF. CDR3 nucleotides: TGTGCCAGCAGTTACTCCGGGACAGGTTTCTACGAGCAGTACTTC.

The genes are TRBV10-3 and TRBJ2-7, with D tentatively TRBD2 (5 bases). The CDR3 runs 15 residues. Trimming took off 4 bases at V and 0 bases at J, with 13 bases between the two ends. The germline V gene encodes CDR1 ENHRY and CDR2 SYGVKD. The CDR3 is CAISVDAGDSYEQYF. For the CDR3, the DNA is TGTGCCATCAGTGTTGACGCGGGCGACTCCTACGAGCAGTACTTC.

CDR3 protein: CASSLWSSEEKLFF. The CDR3 DNA is TGTGCCAGCAGCTTATGGTCGAGCGAGGAAAAACTGTTTTTT. The J gene is TRBJ1-4, the V gene TRBV7-9; D ambiguous. The CDR3 contains 14 residues. CDR1 is SEHNR, CDR2 FQNEAQ, per germline (reference sequence). Trimming left V 2 bases short and J 8 bases short, with 12 bases between.